These T cell receptor beta chains were read from a single sample in a study of human T cells and chemical hapten exposure. Each CDR3 protein gets one entry after TCRdb re-called the RACE reads with MiXCR. The sample has about 350,000 distinct CDR3 sequences, about 6% seen once. The sample was whole blood, taken in connection with sensitization to the hapten diphenylcyclopropenone (DPC). The origin of the receptors is a woman under 30 with alopecia areata. Some clones in this sample may be carry-over from other donors' samples. Each CDR3 is given with its conserved first and last residue. A D gene is named only where the DNA matches it firmly. Expanded clones get a size class; other rows say once, few or many, or leave the size out.

TRBJ1-2 | many | NA | TRBV6-5 | TGTGCCAGCAGTTCCGACGGACAGTCTTATGGCTACACCTTC | CASSSDGQSYGYTF
TRBJ1-2 | NA | NA | TRBV19 | TGTGCCTCAAGTGGGGGAGGCTATGGCTACACCTTC | CASSGGGYGYTF
TRBJ1-4 | many | NA | TRBV11-3 | TGTGCCAGCAGCTCGACAAACGGTGAAAAACTGTTTTTT | CASSSTNGEKLFF
TRBJ1-1 | few | NA | TRBV6-6 | TGTGCCAGCGCTATGGTAGGTCCCACTGAAGCTTTCTTT | CASAMVGPTEAFF
TRBJ2-4 | few | NA | TRBV7-2 | TGTGCCAGCAGCTTAGCCAGGGGCAAAAAAAACATTCAGTACTTC | CASSLARGKKNIQYF
TRBJ2-7 | NA | NA | TRBV9 | TGTGCCAGCAGCGCCGGTGACGGCTACGAGCAGTACTTC | CASSAGDGYEQYF
TRBJ1-3 | NA | NA | TRBV12-3/TRBV12-4 | TGTGCCAGCAGTTTATCAAGTAACACCATATATTTT | CASSLSSNTIYF
TRBJ2-5 | few | NA | TRBV7-6 | TGTGCCAGCAGCTTCGGACGGGAGACCCAGTACTTC | CASSFGRETQYF
TRBJ2-3 | few | TRBD2 | TRBV7-9 | TGTGCCAGCAGCTCTGGGACTAGCGAGGCAGATACGCAGTATTTT | CASSSGTSEADTQYF
TRBJ1-5 | NA | TRBD1 | TRBV6-1 | TGTGCCAGCAGTGTATTACAGGGGCCGGTACTTCAGCCCCAGCATTTT | CASSVLQGPVLQPQHF
TRBJ2-3 | NA | TRBD1 | TRBV4-3 | TGCGCCAGCAGCCAAGATCACCCCGACAGGGGGCGAGGGGATACGCAGTATTTT | CASSQDHPDRGRGDTQYF